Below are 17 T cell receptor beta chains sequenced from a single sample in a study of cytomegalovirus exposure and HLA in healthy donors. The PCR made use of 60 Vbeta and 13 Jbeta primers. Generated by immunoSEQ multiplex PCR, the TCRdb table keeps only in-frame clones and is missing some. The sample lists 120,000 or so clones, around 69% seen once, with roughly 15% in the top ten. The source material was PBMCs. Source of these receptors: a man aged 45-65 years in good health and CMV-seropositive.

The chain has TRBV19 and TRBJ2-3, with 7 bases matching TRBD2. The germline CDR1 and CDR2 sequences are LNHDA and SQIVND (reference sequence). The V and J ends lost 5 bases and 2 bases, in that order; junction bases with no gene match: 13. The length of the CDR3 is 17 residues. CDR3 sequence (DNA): TGTGCCAGTAGTGCTAGCGGAGCAAGAACCTTCACAGATACGCAGTATTTT. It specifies CASSASGARTFTDTQYF.

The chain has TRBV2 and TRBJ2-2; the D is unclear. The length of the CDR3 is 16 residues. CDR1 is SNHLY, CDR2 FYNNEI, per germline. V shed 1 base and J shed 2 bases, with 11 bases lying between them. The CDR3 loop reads CASSEEAQTNTGELFF. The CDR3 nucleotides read TGTGCCAGCAGTGAAGAGGCCCAGACTAACACCGGGGAGCTGTTTTTT.

The CDR3 nucleotides read TGTGCCAGCAGCTTGCCCGGGGATCAGGGCTACACCTTC. This translates into CASSLPGDQGYTF. The V call is TRBV5-6, the J call TRBJ1-2; D is ambiguous. V lost 1 base and J lost 8, with 12 bases in between. This CDR3 is built from 13 residues. Germline V CDR1 and CDR2: SGHDT, YYEEEE.

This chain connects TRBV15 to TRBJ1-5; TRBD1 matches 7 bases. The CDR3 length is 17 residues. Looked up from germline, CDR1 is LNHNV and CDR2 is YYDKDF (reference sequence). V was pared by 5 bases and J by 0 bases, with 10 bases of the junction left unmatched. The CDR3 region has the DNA TGTGCCACCAGCGGGGACACAGGGGAAGGTAGCAATCAGCCCCAGCATTTT. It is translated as CATSGDTGEGSNQPQHF. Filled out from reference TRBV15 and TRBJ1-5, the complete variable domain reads DAMVIQNPRYQVTQFGKPVTLSCSQTLNHNVMYWYQQKSSQAPKLLFHYYDKDFNNEADTPDNFQSRRPNTSFCFLDIRSPGLGDTAMYLCATSGDTGEGSNQPQHFGDGTRLSIL.

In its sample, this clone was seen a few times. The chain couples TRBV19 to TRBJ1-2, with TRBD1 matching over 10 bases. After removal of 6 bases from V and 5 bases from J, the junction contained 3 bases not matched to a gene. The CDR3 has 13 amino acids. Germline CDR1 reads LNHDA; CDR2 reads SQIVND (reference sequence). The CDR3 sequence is CASSRTGGYGYTF. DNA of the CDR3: TGTGCCAGTAGCCGGACAGGGGGGTATGGCTACACCTTC.

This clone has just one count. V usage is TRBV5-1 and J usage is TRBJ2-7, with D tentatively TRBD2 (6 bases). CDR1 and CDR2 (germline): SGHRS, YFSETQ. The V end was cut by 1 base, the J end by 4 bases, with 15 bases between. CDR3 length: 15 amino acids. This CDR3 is CASSLSVAVRYEQYF. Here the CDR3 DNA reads TGCGCCAGCAGCTTGTCAGTAGCGGTTCGATACGAGCAGTACTTC.

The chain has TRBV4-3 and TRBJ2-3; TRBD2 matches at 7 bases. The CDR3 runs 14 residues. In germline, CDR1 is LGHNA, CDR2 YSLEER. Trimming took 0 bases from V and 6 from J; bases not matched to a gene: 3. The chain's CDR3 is CASSQDAGDDTQYF. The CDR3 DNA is TGCGCCAGCAGCCAAGATGCGGGGGATGATACGCAGTATTTT.

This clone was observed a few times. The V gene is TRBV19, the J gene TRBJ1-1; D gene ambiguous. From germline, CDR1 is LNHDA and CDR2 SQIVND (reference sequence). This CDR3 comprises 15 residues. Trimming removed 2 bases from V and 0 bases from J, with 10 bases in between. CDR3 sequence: CASSIKLLMNTEAFF. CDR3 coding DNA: TGTGCCAGTAGTATAAAGCTGCTCATGAACACTGAAGCTTTCTTT.

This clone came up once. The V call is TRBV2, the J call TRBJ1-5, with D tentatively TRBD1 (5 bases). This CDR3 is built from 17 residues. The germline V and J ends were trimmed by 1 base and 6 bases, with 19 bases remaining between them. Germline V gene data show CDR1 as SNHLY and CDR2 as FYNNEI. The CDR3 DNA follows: TGTGCCAGCAGTGAAGGGGCCTCGGTCCCCGGGGGTCAGCCCCAGCATTTT. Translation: CASSEGASVPGGQPQHF. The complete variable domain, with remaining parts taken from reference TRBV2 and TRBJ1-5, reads EPEVTQTPSHQVTQMGQEVILRCVPISNHLYFYWYRQILGQKVEFLVSFYNNEISEKSEIFDDQFSVERPDGSNFTLKIRSTKLEDSAMYFCASSEGASVPGGQPQHFGDGTRLSIL.

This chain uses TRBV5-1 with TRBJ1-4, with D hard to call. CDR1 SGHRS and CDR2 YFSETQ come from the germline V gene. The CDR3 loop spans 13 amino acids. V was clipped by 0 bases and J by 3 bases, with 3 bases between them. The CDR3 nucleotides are TGCGCCAGCAGCTTGGTAGCTAATGAAAAACTGTTTTTT. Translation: CASSLVANEKLFF.

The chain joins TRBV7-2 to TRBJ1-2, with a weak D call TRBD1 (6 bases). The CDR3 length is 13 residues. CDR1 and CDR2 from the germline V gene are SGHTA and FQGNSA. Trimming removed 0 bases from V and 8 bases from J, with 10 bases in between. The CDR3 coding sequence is TGTGCCAGCAGCTTAGCGGGGGCTGGGGGCTACACCTTC. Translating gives CASSLAGAGGYTF.

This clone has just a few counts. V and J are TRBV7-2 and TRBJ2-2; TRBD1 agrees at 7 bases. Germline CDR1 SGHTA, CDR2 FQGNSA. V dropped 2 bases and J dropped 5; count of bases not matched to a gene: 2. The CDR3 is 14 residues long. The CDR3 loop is CASSLTGVTGELFF. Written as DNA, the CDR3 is TGTGCCAGCAGCTTAACAGGGGTGACCGGGGAGCTGTTTTTT.

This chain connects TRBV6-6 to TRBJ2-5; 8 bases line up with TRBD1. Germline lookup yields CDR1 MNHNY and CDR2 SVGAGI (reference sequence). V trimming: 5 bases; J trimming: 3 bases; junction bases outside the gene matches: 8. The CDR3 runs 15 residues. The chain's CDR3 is CASSPGTGGKETQYF. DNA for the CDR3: TGTGCCAGCAGTCCCGGGACAGGAGGGAAAGAGACCCAGTACTTC.

For the CDR3, the DNA is TGTGCCAGCAGATCCACAGGGGGAATCTACGAGCAGTACTTC. Protein product: CASRSTGGIYEQYF. The V gene is TRBV27, the J gene TRBJ2-7; 8 nucleotides match TRBD1. The V gene's germline CDR1 is MNHEY and CDR2 SMNVEV (reference sequence). CDR3 length: 14 residues. V lost 6 bases and J lost 3; bases outside the gene matches: 7.

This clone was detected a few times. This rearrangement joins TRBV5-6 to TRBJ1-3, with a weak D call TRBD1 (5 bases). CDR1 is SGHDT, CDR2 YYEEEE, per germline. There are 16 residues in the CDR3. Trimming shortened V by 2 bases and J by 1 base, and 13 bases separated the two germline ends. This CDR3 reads CASSFRGRGSGNTIYF. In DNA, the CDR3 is TGTGCCAGCAGCTTCCGGGGCCGGGGGTCTGGAAACACCATATATTTT. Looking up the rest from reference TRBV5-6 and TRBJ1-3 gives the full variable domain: DAGVTQSPTHLIKTRGQQVTLRCSPKSGHDTVSWYQQALGQGPQFIFQYYEEEERQRGNFPDRFSGHQFPNYSSELNVNALLLGDSALYLCASSFRGRGSGNTIYFGEGSWLTVV.

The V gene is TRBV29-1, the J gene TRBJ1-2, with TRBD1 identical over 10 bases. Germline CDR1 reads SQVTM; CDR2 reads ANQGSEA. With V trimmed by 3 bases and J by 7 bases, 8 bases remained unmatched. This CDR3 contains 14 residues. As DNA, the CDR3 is TGCAGCGTTGATCCTGGGACAGGGGTAGGTGGCTACACCTTC. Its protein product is CSVDPGTGVGGYTF.

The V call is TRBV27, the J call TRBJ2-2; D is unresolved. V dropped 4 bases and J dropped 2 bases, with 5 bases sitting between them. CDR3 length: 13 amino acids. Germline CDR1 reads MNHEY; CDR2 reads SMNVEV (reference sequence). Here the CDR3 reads CASSSFNTGELFF. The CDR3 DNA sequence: TGTGCCAGCAGTTCCTTTAACACCGGGGAGCTGTTTTTT.